Listed below are T cell receptor beta chains from one sample, sequenced in a study of OX40 agonist ivuxolimab in advanced cancers. TCRdb keeps only in-frame clones here, not all; method: immunoSEQ multiplex PCR. The table includes 75,000 to 100,000 clones, approximately 90% detected once. The sequenced sample was CD4+ or CD8+ T cells sorted from blood, obtained in a trial of the OX40 agonist ivuxolimab. The receptors originated from an adult with an advanced solid tumor such as melanoma, head and neck, liver or kidney cancer. Both conserved end residues are part of each CDR3. A D gene is named only where the DNA matches it firmly. Clone size appears in some rows only: once, few, many, or a class for an expanded clone.

v_call,d_call,j_call,clone_size,cdr3_nt,cdr3_aa
TRBV5-5,-,TRBJ2-1,-,TGTGCCAGCAGCGCTGACCAAACCTCCTACAATGAGCAGTTCTTC,CASSADQTSYNEQFF
TRBV30,TRBD2,TRBJ2-7,-,TGTGCCTGGGGTTGGACTAGCGGGATTTACGAGCAGTACTTC,CAWGWTSGIYEQYF
TRBV7-9,TRBD2,TRBJ2-1,-,TGTGCCAGCAGCAAAGCGGGAGCGGTAAATGAGCAGTTCTTC,CASSKAGAVNEQFF
TRBV18,TRBD2,TRBJ2-2,-,TGTGCCAGCTCACCAACTAGCGGGAGCTCGATCGGGGAGCTGTTTTTT,CASSPTSGSSIGELFF
TRBV6-5,-,TRBJ2-2,-,TGTGCCAGCAGTTCCCCCTTGACCGGGGAGCTGTTTTTT,CASSSPLTGELFF
TRBV21-1,-,TRBJ2-5,-,TGTGCCATCGGAGGGCCAGAGACCCAGTACTTC,CAIGGPETQYF
TRBV11-2,TRBD1,TRBJ2-7,-,TGTGCCAGCAGCACCCAGACAGGGGGACCCTACGAGCAGTACTTC,CASSTQTGGPYEQYF
TRBV4-2,-,TRBJ2-5,-,TGTGCCAGCAGCCAAGGAACGCAAGAGACCCAGTACTTC,CASSQGTQETQYF
TRBV5-4,-,TRBJ2-3,-,TGTGCCAGCAGCATAGCAGATACGCAGTATTTT,CASSIADTQYF
TRBV7-2,-,TRBJ1-2,-,TGTGCCAGCAGCTCACTGCCGGGACGGATTTTATCTGGCTACACCTTC,CASSSLPGRILSGYTF
TRBV15,-,TRBJ2-1,-,TGTGCCACCAGCGGAGAGGGCGCCCACAATGAGCAGTTCTTC,CATSGEGAHNEQFF
TRBV7-9,-,TRBJ1-2,-,TGTGCCAGCAGCTTAGGGGGGCAGCTCTACTATGGCTACACCTTC,CASSLGGQLYYGYTF
TRBV5-1,-,TRBJ2-6,once,TGCGCCAGCAGCTTGGGCTGGTCTGGGGCCAACGTCCTGACTTTC,CASSLGWSGANVLTF
TRBV5-1,TRBD1,TRBJ2-2,-,TGCGCCAGCAGCTCGGGACAGGGGGATAACACCGGGGAGCTGTTTTTT,CASSSGQGDNTGELFF
TRBV2,-,TRBJ2-1,few,TGTGCCAGCAGTGGTCAGGGGCCCAACTACAATGAGCAGTTCTTC,CASSGQGPNYNEQFF
TRBV6-5,TRBD1,TRBJ2-5,-,TGTGCCAGCAGCACAACAGGGGTCAAGACCCAGTACTTC,CASSTTGVKTQYF
TRBV4-1,TRBD2,TRBJ2-7,-,TGCGCCAGCAGCCAAGGGGAGGGGCGTTTGTACGAGCAGTACTTC,CASSQGEGRLYEQYF
TRBV7-9,-,TRBJ1-2,-,TGTGCCAGCAGCTTAGGGGCATCTAACTATGGCTACACCTTC,CASSLGASNYGYTF
TRBV11-2,-,TRBJ2-1,once,TGTGCCAGCAGCCCCCTCCAGGGGACAAGCTCCTACAATGAGCAGTTCTTC,CASSPLQGTSSYNEQFF
TRBV5-1,TRBD1,TRBJ2-7,-,TGCGCCAGCAGCTCCGGGACAGTAACCTACGAGCAGTACTTC,CASSSGTVTYEQYF
TRBV7-6,-,TRBJ2-7,-,TGTGCCAGCAGCTTAGCCCCCGTTGGCTACGAGCAGTACTTC,CASSLAPVGYEQYF
TRBV18,-,TRBJ1-2,-,TGTGCCAGCTCACGGGGTGTTACGGATGGCTACACCTTC,CASSRGVTDGYTF
TRBV5-1,TRBD2,TRBJ2-3,-,TGCGCCAGCAGAAGTGGGGCGGGAGTCACAGATACGCAGTATTTT,CASRSGAGVTDTQYF
TRBV6-6,-,TRBJ2-6,-,TGTGCCAGCAGTTACAGCTCTGGGGCCAACGTCCTGACTTTC,CASSYSSGANVLTF
TRBV6-1,-,TRBJ2-7,-,TGTGCCAGCAGCCTCAAGAGAGACGGCTCCTACGAGCAGTACTTC,CASSLKRDGSYEQYF
TRBV29-1,TRBD2,TRBJ2-3,-,TGCAGCGTCTGGGAGGGGCAGGCTTTT,CSVWEGQAF
TRBV19,-,TRBJ2-5,once,TGTGCCAGTAGTATAACTAGCCAAGAGACCCAGTACTTC,CASSITSQETQYF
TRBV28,TRBD2,TRBJ2-7,-,TGTGCCACAAGCGGGGGGCAAGGGTCCTACGAGCAGTACTTC,CATSGGQGSYEQYF
TRBV5-1,-,TRBJ1-1,-,TGCGCCAGCAGCTCTTTAACAGGTATGAACACTGAAGCTTTCTTT,CASSSLTGMNTEAFF
TRBV7-3,-,TRBJ2-3,-,TGTGCCAGCAGCTTAGGGGCAGATACGCAGTATTTT,CASSLGADTQYF
TRBV28,TRBD1,TRBJ1-5,-,TGTGCCACTTCCCCGAGGGGGCGGCAGCCCCAGCATTTT,CATSPRGRQPQHF
TRBV6-1,-,TRBJ2-5,-,TGTGCCAGCAGTGCAAACCCCGCCCGGGGGCAAGAGACCCAGTACTTC,CASSANPARGQETQYF
TRBV6-5,-,TRBJ2-2,-,TGTGCCAGCAAGATAACGAACACCGGGGAGCTGTTTTTT,CASKITNTGELFF
TRBV10-3,-,TRBJ2-5,-,TGTGCCATCAGTGAGTCGAGGCAGGGTGGTGAGACCCAGTACTTC,CAISESRQGGETQYF
TRBV7-2,TRBD2,TRBJ2-7,-,TGTGCCAGCAGCTTAGACGGCGGGAGGACCAACGAGCAGTACTTC,CASSLDGGRTNEQYF
TRBV11-2,-,TRBJ2-7,-,TGCGCCAGCAGCCAAGATCTAAGGGGCTACGAGCAGTACTTC,CASSQDLRGYEQYF
TRBV18,TRBD2,TRBJ2-7,-,TGTGCCAGCTCACTATCTAGCGGTACTAACGAGCAGTACTTC,CASSLSSGTNEQYF
TRBV30,TRBD1,TRBJ2-7,-,TGTGCCTGGGTGAGACAGGGGCTCTACGAGCAGTACTTC,CAWVRQGLYEQYF
TRBV18,-,TRBJ1-2,-,TGTGCCAGCTCACCACCCTGGGTCTATGGCTACACCTTC,CASSPPWVYGYTF
TRBV28,-,TRBJ2-5,-,TGTGCCAGCAGTGCCACGGGACAAGAGACCCAGTACTTC,CASSATGQETQYF
TRBV10-3,TRBD1,TRBJ1-5,-,TGTGCCATCAGTGCACAGGGGATGGGCAATCAGCCCCAGCATTTT,CAISAQGMGNQPQHF
TRBV23-1,-,TRBJ2-7,-,TGCGCCGGGGGGGGCACGACGCTGCGTTGGCGGGAGGAGCAGTACTTC,CAGGGTTLRWREEQYF
TRBV18,-,TRBJ2-7,-,TGTGCCAGCTCACCCCTAGCAGGTTTTGGTTACGAGCAGTACTTC,CASSPLAGFGYEQYF
TRBV18,-,TRBJ2-1,-,TGTGCCAGCTCACCCCTTACAGCATCCTACAATGAGCAGTTCTTC,CASSPLTASYNEQFF
TRBV5-1,TRBD2,TRBJ2-3,-,TGCGCCAGCAGCTTGGCCAGGTGGCTAGCGGAGATTGATGGGACAGATACGCAGTATTTT,CASSLARWLAEIDGTDTQYF
TRBV10-3,TRBD2,TRBJ2-4,once,TGTGCCATCAGTGACGTTGGGACTAGCGGGAAACACATTCAGTACTTC,CAISDVGTSGKHIQYF
TRBV29-1,-,TRBJ1-2,-,TGCAGCGTTCACTGGGGGGAGGACTATGGCTACACCTTC,CSVHWGEDYGYTF
TRBV30,-,TRBJ1-4,-,TGTGCCGCCCCTTTATTCGGCCTAAATGAAAAACTGTTTTTT,CAAPLFGLNEKLFF
TRBV2,-,TRBJ1-2,once,TGTGCCAGCAGTGTGTCAGACAACTATGGCTACACCTTC,CASSVSDNYGYTF
TRBV5-4,-,TRBJ2-5,-,TGTGCCAGCAGCTTGGGTGGACTGGAACTGCAAGAGACCCAGTACTTC,CASSLGGLELQETQYF